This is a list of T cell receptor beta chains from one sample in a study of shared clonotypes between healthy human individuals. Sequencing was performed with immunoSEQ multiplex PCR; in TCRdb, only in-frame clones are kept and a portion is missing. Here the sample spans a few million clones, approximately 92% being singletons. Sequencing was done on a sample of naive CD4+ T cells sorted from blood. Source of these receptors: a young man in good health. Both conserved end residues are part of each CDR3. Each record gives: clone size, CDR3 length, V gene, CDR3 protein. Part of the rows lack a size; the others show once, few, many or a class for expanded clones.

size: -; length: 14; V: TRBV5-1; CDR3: CASSLEGQSYGYTF
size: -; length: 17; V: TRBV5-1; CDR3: CASSLVGGALIVDTQYF
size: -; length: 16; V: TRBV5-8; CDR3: CASSLAIRALNTEAFF
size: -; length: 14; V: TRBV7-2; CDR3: CASSLRDQNYGYTF
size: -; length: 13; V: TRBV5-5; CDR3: CASSLAGSETQYF
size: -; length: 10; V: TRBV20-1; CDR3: CSATFHEQYF
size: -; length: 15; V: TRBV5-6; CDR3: CASSLLQGSENTIYF
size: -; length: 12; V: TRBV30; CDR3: CAYRLGQNEQFF
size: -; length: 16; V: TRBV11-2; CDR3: CASSLDGGLAGNEQFF
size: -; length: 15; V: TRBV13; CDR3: CASSPGTSGRYEQYF
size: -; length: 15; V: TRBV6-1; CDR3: CAGRTSGGAWETQYF
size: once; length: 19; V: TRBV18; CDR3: CASSPRPIGGNIYNSPLHF
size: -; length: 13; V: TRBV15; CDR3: CATSRDSGYGYTF
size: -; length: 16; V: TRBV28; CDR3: CASKPRLAGGGETQYF
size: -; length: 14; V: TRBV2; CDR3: CASSASVVTDTQYF
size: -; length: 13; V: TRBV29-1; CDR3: CSAYIIGVNEQYF
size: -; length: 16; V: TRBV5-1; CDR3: CASTPREGSSYNEQFF
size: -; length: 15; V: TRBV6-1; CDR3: CASSESGRGDQPQHF
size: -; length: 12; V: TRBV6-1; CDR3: CASSERDTEAFF
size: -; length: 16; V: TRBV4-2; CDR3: CASSQYGAFSTDTQYF
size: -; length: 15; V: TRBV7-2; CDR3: CASSLDGRSTDTQYF
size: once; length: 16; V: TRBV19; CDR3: CASSVSIAQQGGGYTF
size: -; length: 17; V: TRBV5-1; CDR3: CASSLVPDRGPAETQYF
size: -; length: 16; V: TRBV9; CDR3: CASTTTGSGGYNEQFF
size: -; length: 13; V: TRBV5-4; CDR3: CASSRLAGDEQYF
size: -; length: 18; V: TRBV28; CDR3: CASSPRPLSSNPNQPQHF
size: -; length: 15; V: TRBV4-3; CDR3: CASSRTSAATGELFF
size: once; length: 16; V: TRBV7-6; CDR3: CASSLGGGRGRETQYF